The sample holds many counts of the clone carrying this T cell receptor (beta chain). TCRdb analysed the reads with MiXCR anew, one entry per CDR3 protein. The table lists about 5,300 distinct CDR3 sequences, about 17% of them singletons. This sample stems from a study of liver allograft versus peripheral blood T cells. Study-level information: The study compared liver allograft T cell receptor repertoires against peripheral blood repertoires of liver transplant recipients.

The CDR3 contains 16 residues. The V gene's germline CDR1 is MNHEY and CDR2 SVGAGI. V lost 7 bases, J lost 0 bases, and 8 bases stayed unmatched. This chain joins TRBV6-5 and TRBJ1-1, with TRBD1 matching over 10 bases. The sequence was collected from a human patient who had a liver transplant. The graft donor may have given rise to some T cells. CDR3 sequence: CASNRDRGLLNTEAFF. In DNA form, the CDR3 reads TGTGCCAGCAACAGAGACAGGGGGCTTTTGAACACTGAAGCTTTCTTT.